These 26 T cell receptor beta chains were all obtained from the same sample, sequenced in a study of post-analysis software for immune sequencing data. Whole-study results and caveats: Patients carried four or five TRBV segments more frequently than controls did, and TRBV5-6, TRBV5-1 and TRBV20-1 were among them.

Their antigens are not known. TCR beta libraries were prepared from cDNA with unique molecular identifiers. MiXCR, applied by TCRdb to the PCR reads, yields one record per CDR3 protein. Among more than 450,000 distinct CDR3 sequences, roughly 34% were seen once, and the ten largest hold 6%. The sequencing sample was made of blood. These receptors were collected from a girl aged 2 to 17 with multiple sclerosis.

This clonotype was counted only a few times. The rearrangement joins TRBV3-1 to TRBJ2-5; 9 nucleotides line up with TRBD2. CDR1 and CDR2 from the germline V gene are LGHDT and YNNKEL (reference sequence). The CDR3 has 12 amino acids. Germline trimming cut 5 bases from V and 13 bases from J; bases unmatched to any gene: 8. In DNA, the CDR3 is TGTGCCAGCAGCGCACCCAGCGGGGGGACGTACTTC. It is translated as CASSAPSGGTYF.

Turning to this clonotype: This CDR3 is missing its conserved last phenylalanine or tryptophan, likely due to a read error. The chain combines TRBV6-2 or TRBV6-3 with TRBJ2-1, with 7 bases aligning to TRBD1. The V segment lost 8 bases and the J segment 9 bases; nucleotides outside the gene matches: 4. Germline V lookup: CDR1 MNHEY, CDR2 SVGEGT. CDR3 length: 11 residues. CDR3 protein: CASYSGGEQFV. The CDR3 DNA is TGTGCCAGCTATTCAGGGGGTGAGCAGTTCGTC.

The V and J genes are TRBV20-1 and TRBJ2-7; no firm D call. This CDR3 spans 14 amino acids. Per the germline V gene, CDR1 is DFQATT and CDR2 is SNEGSKA (reference sequence). V dropped 2 bases and J dropped 6 bases, with 17 bases sitting between them. CDR3 DNA sequence: TGCAGTGCTAGAAAGGCCCTCCCGGCCACCGAGCAGTACTTC. It yields the protein CSARKALPATEQYF.

The V and J genes are TRBV29-1 and TRBJ1-1; TRBD1 might be the D (6 bases). The CDR3 consists of 14 residues. The V gene's germline CDR1 is SQVTM and CDR2 ANQGSEA. V lost 6 bases and J 1 base, leaving 15 bases between the germline ends. Written as DNA, the CDR3 is TGCAGCGTCGCCCCCGGACAGTCGAACACTGAAGCTTTCTTT. Amino acid sequence: CSVAPGQSNTEAFF.

This chain uses TRBV12-3 or TRBV12-4 with TRBJ2-3; weak D call: TRBD2 (5 bases). The V end lost 2 bases, the J end lost 4 bases, and 10 bases lay between the germline ends. The CDR3 extends over 14 amino acids. CDR3 DNA sequence: TGTGCCAGCAGTTTAAGCCTAGCTGCAGATACGCAGTATTTT. It yields the protein CASSLSLAADTQYF.

The chain recombines TRBV5-1 with TRBJ2-5; D possibly corresponds to TRBD2 (6 bases). The J call may be incorrect, as the DNA end agrees better with TRBJ2-7. In germline, CDR1 is SGHRS, CDR2 YFSETQ. This CDR3 is built from 14 residues. CDR3 coding DNA: TGCGCCAGCAGCATCGGGACTGCTTACGACGAGCAGTACTTC. It specifies CASSIGTAYDEQYF.

The chain joins TRBV9 to TRBJ2-3; 7 nucleotides match TRBD2. From germline, CDR1 is SGDLS and CDR2 YYNGEE. The CDR3 length is 14 residues. J gave up 2 bases and V 6 bases, and 6 bases lay outside the gene matches. In DNA form, the CDR3 reads TGTGCCAGCAAGGCGGGGGAGCACACAGATACGCAGTATTTT. It encodes CASKAGEHTDTQYF.

The V and J genes are TRBV12-3 or TRBV12-4 and TRBJ2-6; TRBD1 matches 7 bases. Trimming took 6 bases from V and 4 from J; bases not matched to a gene: 6. This CDR3 has 15 amino acids. The CDR3 DNA reads TGTGCCAGCAGGATAAGGGGGCCGGGGGCCAACGTCCTGACTTTC. This codes for CASRIRGPGANVLTF.

This clonotype was observed a few times. The chain joins TRBV25-1 to TRBJ1-2; 8 nucleotides match TRBD1. In germline, CDR1 is MGHDK, CDR2 SYGVNS. The CDR3 loop spans 15 amino acids. The ends lost 1 base at V and 6 bases at J; junction bases unmatched: 7. The CDR3 DNA reads as TGTGCCAGCAGTGAATTCCCAGGGGGCGGGGATGGCTACACCTTC. This encodes CASSEFPGGGDGYTF.

The J gene is TRBJ2-1, the V gene TRBV7-9; perhaps TRBD1 as D (5 bases). The CDR3 consists of 12 residues. V was trimmed by 7 bases and J by 7 bases, leaving 11 bases between them. Germline CDR1 reads SEHNR; CDR2 reads FQNEAQ (reference sequence). The CDR3 DNA reads TGTGCCAGCACCCTAGGGGCAAATGAGCAGTTCTTC. This translates into CASTLGANEQFF.

This chain links TRBV27 with TRBJ2-7; the match to TRBD1 covers 12 bases. Germline V gives CDR1 MNHEY, CDR2 SMNVEV (reference sequence). The CDR3 sequence is 16 residues long. V gave up 5 bases and J gave up 5 bases; unmatched junction bases: 10. The CDR3 bases are TGTGCCAGCAGTCCGGGACAGGGGGCCGCGAATGACGAGCAGTACTTC. This gives the protein CASSPGQGAANDEQYF.

In DNA, the CDR3 is TGTGCCAGCAGCTGGACTAGCGAAAATGTCGATGAGCAGTTCTTC. Amino acids: CASSWTSENVDEQFF. This chain uses TRBV5-6 with TRBJ2-1; 9 nucleotides match TRBD2. The germline gives CDR1 SGHDT, CDR2 YYEEEE. The CDR3 spans 15 residues. With 3 bases clipped from V and 8 bases from J, the junction kept 9 bases outside the gene matches. Complete variable domain (other parts from reference TRBV5-6 and TRBJ2-1): DAGVTQSPTHLIKTRGQQVTLRCSPKSGHDTVSWYQQALGQGPQFIFQYYEEEERQRGNFPDRFSGHQFPNYSSELNVNALLLGDSALYLCASSWTSENVDEQFFGPGTRLTVL.

The chain joins TRBV5-1 to TRBJ1-4; maybe TRBD1 (6 bases). Trimming left V 4 bases short and J 2 bases short, with 15 bases between. The CDR3 length is 16 residues. Germline CDR1 reads SGHRS; CDR2 reads YFSETQ. The CDR3 loop reads CASSLTLQGTNEKLFF. The CDR3 DNA reads as TGCGCCAGCAGCCTCACCCTGCAGGGGACTAATGAAAAACTGTTTTTT.

This clonotype was seen a few times. This chain uses TRBV7-3 with TRBJ2-5, with TRBD2 as a possible D gene (5 bases). There are 15 residues in the CDR3. Germline values: CDR1 SGHTA, CDR2 FQGTGA. V lost 5 bases to trimming and J lost 5 bases, with 18 bases between them. Here the CDR3 reads CASSPAGGGWETQYF. For the CDR3, the DNA is TGTGCCAGCAGCCCCGCGGGTGGCGGTTGGGAGACCCAGTACTTC.

This clonotype occurred a few times. This sequence joins TRBV20-1 and TRBJ2-7; D is unclear. Germline CDR1 and CDR2: DFQATT and SNEGSKA (reference sequence). Between the trimmed V and J ends, which lost 0 bases and 3 bases, there was a span of 18 bases. This CDR3 comprises 16 residues. CDR3 DNA sequence: TGCAGTGCTAGAGATCGGGCACTTTTGGTCCGCTACGAGCAGTACTTC. It translates to CSARDRALLVRYEQYF.

The genes are TRBV7-9 and TRBJ2-1; TRBD1 might be the D (6 bases). This CDR3 has 12 residues. Germline CDR1 reads SEHNR; CDR2 reads FQNEAQ (reference sequence). The V gene lost 5 bases and the J gene lost 15 bases, with 17 bases spanning the gap. DNA of the CDR3: TGTGCCAGCAGCCCTGGACAGCCAGCGCCGTTCTTC. It is translated as CASSPGQPAPFF.

The chain uses TRBV20-1 and TRBJ1-1, with D perhaps TRBD1 (6 bases). Germline V CDR1 and CDR2: DFQATT, SNEGSKA (reference sequence). This CDR3 region has 12 residues. Trimming left V 3 bases short and J 11 bases short, with 16 bases between. The CDR3 region is CSARQGKGLAFF. The DNA of the CDR3 is TGCAGTGCTAGGCAGGGGAAAGGCCTGGCTTTCTTT.

The V gene is TRBV4-1, the J gene TRBJ1-4; D is possibly TRBD1 (6 bases). The length of the CDR3 is 14 residues. Germline CDR1 is MGHRA and CDR2 is YSYEKL. The germline V and J ends were trimmed by 4 bases and 5 bases, with 11 bases remaining between them. CDR3 sequence reads: CASSPTGWNEKLFF. CDR3 in DNA: TGCGCCAGCAGCCCCACAGGGTGGAATGAAAAACTGTTTTTT.

The chain links TRBV24-1 to TRBJ2-5; 7 bases align to TRBD1. Per germline, CDR1 KGHDR and CDR2 SFDVKD. CDR3 length equals 15 residues. V was clipped by 7 bases and J by 1 base; unmatched bases: 8. The CDR3 DNA reads as TGTGCCACCAGCACCCGGGACAGACTCCAAGAGACCCAGTACTTC. Translating gives CATSTRDRLQETQYF.

The CDR3 loop reads CASRSDPETQYF. The CDR3 DNA is TGTGCCAGCAGAAGCGACCCAGAGACCCAGTACTTC. The chain employs TRBV7-9 and TRBJ2-5; no reliable D call. The ends were cut back, 6 bases at V and 4 bases at J, with 9 bases in the middle. The CDR3 has 12 amino acids. Germline CDR1 SEHNR, CDR2 FQNEAQ (reference sequence).

This chain joins TRBV5-1 and TRBJ2-1; 10 bases map to TRBD2. The CDR3 contains 15 residues. Germline CDR1 is SGHRS and CDR2 is YFSETQ. With V trimmed by 2 bases and J by 2 bases, 1 base remained unmatched. CDR3 sequence reads: CASSFTSGAYNEQFF. The CDR3 DNA is TGCGCCAGCAGCTTTACTAGCGGGGCCTACAATGAGCAGTTCTTC.

This chain joins TRBV20-1 and TRBJ2-7; 7 nucleotides match TRBD2. Per germline, CDR1 DFQATT and CDR2 SNEGSKA (reference sequence). The V segment lost 3 bases and the J segment 2 bases; nucleotides outside the gene matches: 19. The CDR3 is 18 residues long. The DNA of the CDR3 is TGCAGTGCTAGGGGGGACCCAGGGCAGCGGGGCGTGCCCTACGAGCAGTACTTC. This translates into CSARGDPGQRGVPYEQYF.

Points on this clonotype: Mismatch with germline at one junction end may stem from a read error. The chain couples TRBV20-1 to TRBJ2-5; TRBD2 agrees at 9 bases. CDR3 length equals 12 residues. Germline V lookup: CDR1 DFQATT, CDR2 SNEGSKA (reference sequence). CDR3 amino acids: CSVHLAGETQDF. CDR3 nucleotide sequence: TGCAGTGTGCACTTAGCGGGGGAGACCCAGGACTTC.

The chain has TRBV20-1 and TRBJ2-3, with D hard to call. Germline assignment: CDR1 DFQATT and CDR2 SNEGSKA (reference sequence). This CDR3 is built from 13 residues. Trimming took 2 bases from V and 6 from J, leaving 12 bases between them. The CDR3 reads CSARHTPEDTQYF. In DNA, the CDR3 is TGCAGTGCTAGACACACGCCGGAGGATACGCAGTATTTT.

The chain combines TRBV7-9 with TRBJ1-1; no firm D call. The germline V gene has CDR1 SEHNR and CDR2 FQNEAQ (reference sequence). The CDR3 sequence is 15 residues long. V lost 1 base and J lost 1, with 10 bases in between. CDR3 nucleotide sequence: TGTGCCAGCAGCTTAGGGAAGGACTGGAACACTGAAGCTTTCTTT. As protein: CASSLGKDWNTEAFF.

This clonotype was recorded a few times. The chain carries TRBV20-1 and TRBJ2-7, with D perhaps TRBD1 or TRBD2 (5 bases each). V was cut by 0 bases and J by 6 bases, with 9 bases left in between. Germline-derived CDR1 and CDR2 are DFQATT and SNEGSKA (reference sequence). The CDR3 is 12 amino acids. CDR3 DNA: TGCAGTGCTAGAGAACGGGGCCTCGAGCAGTACTTC. Translation gives CSARERGLEQYF.